The 22 T cell receptor beta chains reported below all come from one sample, sequenced in a study of shared clonotypes between healthy human individuals. Using immunoSEQ multiplex PCR, the repertoire was profiled, and TCRdb retains in-frame clones only, with some absent. Of around 430,000 clones listed, about 76% are singletons. Sequencing was done on a sample of PBMCs. Receptor source: a woman between 35 and 50 years old in good health. Some clones in this sample may be carry-over from other donors' samples.

In DNA, the CDR3 is TGTGCCAGCAGCCATCGGACTAGCGGGAGGAACGCAGATACGCAGTATTTT. Amino acid sequence: CASSHRTSGRNADTQYF. The J gene is TRBJ2-3, the V gene TRBV11-1; 14 bases map to TRBD2. The CDR3 consists of 17 residues. Losses at the gene ends were 5 bases for V and 4 bases for J; bases not matched to a gene: 8. Looked up from germline, CDR1 is SGHAT and CDR2 is FQDESV (reference sequence).

This chain's CDR3 is CASGEQGNTEAFF. The CDR3 coding sequence is TGCGCCAGCGGGGAACAGGGGAACACTGAAGCTTTCTTT. The genes are TRBV5-1 and TRBJ1-1, with D possibly TRBD1 on 6 matching bases. The CDR3 contains 13 residues. Germline CDR1 is SGHRS and CDR2 is YFSETQ. Between the trimmed V and J ends, which lost 7 bases and 1 base, there was a span of 11 bases.

This clone was picked up many times. The chain recombines TRBV15 with TRBJ2-2, with D possibly TRBD2 on 7 matching bases. With 0 bases removed from V and 6 bases from J, the gap between germline ends came to 17 bases. Germline V CDR1 and CDR2: LNHNV, YYDKDF (reference sequence). This CDR3 has 17 amino acids. In DNA form, the CDR3 reads TGTGCCACCAGCAGAGATAGTGCTTTAGGGGGGGCCGGGGAGCTGTTTTTT. Protein: CATSRDSALGGAGELFF.

The V call is TRBV28, the J call TRBJ2-7; the match to TRBD1 covers 7 bases. Unmatched junction bases numbered 8, after V lost 6 bases and J lost 3 bases. CDR1 is MDHEN, CDR2 SYDVKM, per germline. The CDR3 consists of 14 residues. The CDR3 nucleotides read TGTGCCAGCAGCCGGACAGGTATCTACTACGAGCAGTACTTC. Translation gives CASSRTGIYYEQYF.

V gene TRBV27 combines with J gene TRBJ1-2; 11 positions match TRBD1. The germline gives CDR1 MNHEY, CDR2 SMNVEV (reference sequence). CDR3 length equals 16 residues. V trimming: 5 bases; J trimming: 2 bases; junction bases outside the gene matches: 7. The CDR3 region is CASSRNRDRGNYGYTF. The CDR3 DNA sequence: TGTGCCAGCAGTAGAAACCGGGACAGGGGGAACTATGGCTACACCTTC.

This chain connects TRBV18 to TRBJ1-1, with D tentatively TRBD1 (5 bases). The CDR3 extends over 14 amino acids. V lost 0 bases and J 4 bases, leaving 9 bases between the germline ends. From germline, CDR1 is KGHSH and CDR2 LQKENI. Here the CDR3 reads CASSPPEGRTEAFF. The CDR3 nucleotides read TGTGCCAGCTCACCACCGGAGGGGCGCACTGAAGCTTTCTTT.

The V call is TRBV27, the J call TRBJ1-4; a weak D match, TRBD1 (6 bases). Trimming pared 6 bases from V and 7 bases from J, leaving 15 bases between. CDR1 and CDR2 from the germline V gene are MNHEY and SMNVEV (reference sequence). CDR3 length equals 14 residues. The CDR3 DNA follows: TGTGCCAGCAGCAGGGATTTACAGGGTGAAAAACTGTTTTTT. Protein product: CASSRDLQGEKLFF.

The rearrangement uses TRBV6-6 and TRBJ1-4; D is ambiguous. Germline CDR1 and CDR2: MNHNY and SVGAGI (reference sequence). This CDR3 has 12 amino acids. Trimming took off 0 bases at V and 7 bases at J, with 3 bases between the two ends. The CDR3, as DNA: TGTGCCAGCAGTTACTCGGCTGAAAAACTGTTTTTT. Protein sequence: CASSYSAEKLFF.

This clone was seen a handful of times. The chain couples TRBV2 to TRBJ1-1; D is ambiguous. V shed 7 bases and J shed 4 bases, with 7 bases lying between them. The CDR3 contains 11 residues. CDR1 and CDR2 from the germline V gene are SNHLY and FYNNEI. The CDR3 sequence: CASKGVTEAFF. DNA of the CDR3: TGTGCCAGCAAAGGAGTCACTGAAGCTTTCTTT. Drawing the rest from reference TRBV2 and TRBJ1-1, the complete variable domain is EPEVTQTPSHQVTQMGQEVILRCVPISNHLYFYWYRQILGQKVEFLVSFYNNEISEKSEIFDDQFSVERPDGSNFTLKIRSTKLEDSAMYFCASKGVTEAFFGQGTRLTVV.

The chain links TRBV27 to TRBJ1-1, with D tentatively TRBD1 (6 bases). CDR3 length: 15 amino acids. CDR1 is MNHEY and CDR2 is SMNVEV in the germline V gene (reference sequence). V lost 5 bases and J lost 6, with 19 bases in between. The DNA of the CDR3 is TGTGCCAGCAGTCCCTACGCAGAACAGGGCCCTGAAGCTTTCTTT. The encoded protein is CASSPYAEQGPEAFF.

In this sample, this clone turned up once. The rearrangement joins TRBV4-1 to TRBJ2-2, with D hard to call. The CDR3 runs to 15 residues. V gave up 1 base and J gave up 0 bases, with 6 bases separating them. The germline V gene has CDR1 MGHRA and CDR2 YSYEKL. The CDR3 loop is CASSQVAANTGELFF. In nucleotides, the CDR3 is TGCGCCAGCAGCCAAGTGGCGGCGAACACCGGGGAGCTGTTTTTT.

This clone has more than one count but fewer than ten. V usage is TRBV2 and J usage is TRBJ2-5, with TRBD1 identical over 8 bases. Trimming cost V 5 bases and J 2 bases; bases outside gene matches: 4. There are 14 residues in the CDR3. Germline V gene sequence: CDR1 SNHLY, CDR2 FYNNEI. CDR3 coding DNA: TGTGCCAGCAGTCGGGACAGGAATCAAGAGACCCAGTACTTC. Amino acid sequence: CASSRDRNQETQYF.

V gene TRBV10-3 combines with J gene TRBJ2-1; 10 bases map to TRBD2. CDR1 and CDR2 from the germline V gene are ENHRY and SYGVKD. Germline trimming cut 6 bases from V and 0 bases from J; bases unmatched to any gene: 8. CDR3 length: 17 residues. As DNA, the CDR3 is TGTGCCATCAGACCTAGCGGGAGCGTCCTCTCCTACAATGAGCAGTTCTTC. Translating gives CAIRPSGSVLSYNEQFF.

The chain recombines TRBV15 with TRBJ2-1; 7 bases line up with TRBD2. Germline V gene data show CDR1 as LNHNV and CDR2 as YYDKDF (reference sequence). Trimming took 1 base from V and 6 from J; bases not matched to a gene: 6. The CDR3 sequence is 15 residues long. The CDR3 region has the DNA TGTGCCACCAGCAGAGCGGGAGGTGCCGGCAATGAGCAGTTCTTC. It yields the protein CATSRAGGAGNEQFF.

V is TRBV4-3 and J is TRBJ2-3; the D call may be TRBD1 or TRBD2 (6 bases each). CDR1 is LGHNA and CDR2 is YSLEER in the germline V gene. Trimming took off 0 bases at V and 5 bases at J, with 12 bases between the two ends. The CDR3 covers 15 residues. CDR3 DNA sequence: TGCGCCAGCAGCCAAGATGGGGGGCAAGGAGATACGCAGTATTTT. Its protein is CASSQDGGQGDTQYF.

The V gene is TRBV5-1, the J gene TRBJ2-7; 12 bases are shared with TRBD2. The CDR3 spans 15 residues. CDR1 is SGHRS, CDR2 YFSETQ, per germline. With 3 bases clipped from V and 7 bases from J, the junction kept 8 bases outside the gene matches. The CDR3 DNA sequence: TGCGCCAGCAGCTCGACTAGCGGGAGCGTCGGTGAGCAGTACTTC. This codes for CASSSTSGSVGEQYF.

This chain uses TRBV5-1 with TRBJ2-5, with D tentatively TRBD1 (5 bases). V was pared by 6 bases and J by 4 bases, with 16 bases between. Germline V gene sequence: CDR1 SGHRS, CDR2 YFSETQ. The CDR3 sequence is 14 residues long. The CDR3 DNA sequence: TGCGCCAGCACAGGGTCGGTGTTTGGAGAGACCCAGTACTTC. This translates into CASTGSVFGETQYF.

This rearrangement joins TRBV9 to TRBJ2-1; 14 bases fit TRBD2. Germline V gene data show CDR1 as SGDLS and CDR2 as YYNGEE. The CDR3 loop spans 17 amino acids. The trim removed 4 bases at V and 1 base at J, leaving 4 bases unmatched. CDR3 region: CASSPGTSGSSYNEQFF. The CDR3 bases are TGTGCCAGCAGCCCTGGGACTAGCGGGAGTTCCTACAATGAGCAGTTCTTC.

The chain uses TRBV11-2 and TRBJ2-5; TRBD2 might be the D (7 bases). Trimming removed 5 bases at V and 2 bases at J, with 18 bases between. CDR1 SGHAT and CDR2 FQNNGV come from the germline V gene. The CDR3 length is 16 residues. The CDR3 sequence: CASSKLGGGAQETQYF. CDR3 nucleotide sequence: TGTGCCAGCAGCAAATTGGGAGGGGGGGCACAAGAGACCCAGTACTTC.

The genes are TRBV7-9 and TRBJ1-2, with D uncertain. The CDR3 spans 13 residues. Trimming removed 3 bases from V and 2 bases from J, with 7 bases in between. The germline V gene has CDR1 SEHNR and CDR2 FQNEAQ (reference sequence). The CDR3 spells CASSFPENYGYTF. The CDR3 DNA sequence: TGTGCCAGCAGCTTCCCAGAAAACTATGGCTACACCTTC.

The chain's CDR3 is CASSLAGPESYEQYF. Here the CDR3 DNA reads TGTGCCAGCAGCTTGGCCGGTCCGGAGTCCTACGAGCAGTACTTC. The chain couples TRBV5-4 to TRBJ2-7; D is unresolved. Trimming removed 0 bases at V and 1 base at J, with 11 bases between. There are 15 residues in the CDR3. Germline CDR1 and CDR2: SGHNT and YYREEE (reference sequence). The full variable domain, rest sourced from reference TRBV5-4 and TRBJ2-7, is ETGVTQSPTHLIKTRGQQVTLRCSSQSGHNTVSWYQQALGQGPQFIFQYYREEENGRGNFPPRFSGLQFPNYSSELNVNALELDDSALYLCASSLAGPESYEQYFGPGTRLTVT.

The chain links TRBV7-2 to TRBJ2-1; tentatively, D is TRBD2 (6 bases). This CDR3 spans 12 amino acids. Trimming took off 5 bases at V and 9 bases at J, with 11 bases between the two ends. CDR1 and CDR2 from the germline V gene are SGHTA and FQGNSA. The DNA of the CDR3 is TGTGCCAGCAGCCTCCCGGGACTTGAGCAGTTCTTC. Translated, it gives CASSLPGLEQFF.